This TCR beta chain was captured in a study of chemoradiotherapy in HPV16-positive cancers. Across the study: Candidate HPV-specific T-cell clones and common TCR motifs came from functional assays in a couple of HPV16-positive patients.

Germline values: CDR1 KGHSH, CDR2 LQKENI. The CDR3 covers 11 residues. V lost 3 bases and J 8 bases, leaving 7 bases between the germline ends. Clones were sequenced by immunoSEQ multiplex PCR, and TCRdb holds only the in-frame ones, with some missing. The repertoire includes roughly 16,000 clones, approximately 75% of them detected once, and 10% to 11% sits in the top ten. The receptor's source is a human donor with HPV-associated anogenital cancer. The chain has TRBV18 and TRBJ1-2; D might be TRBD1 (5 bases). This material was obtained from a patient who underwent chemoradiotherapy. The CDR3 reads CASSPRDGYTF. CDR3 nucleotides: TGTGCCAGCTCACCCAGGGACGGCTACACCTTC. The whole variable domain, filled in from reference TRBV18 and TRBJ1-2, reads NAGVMQNPRHLVRRRGQEARLRCSPMKGHSHVYWYRQLPEEGLKFMVYLQKENIIDESGMPKERFSAEFPKEGPSILRIQQVVRGDSAAYFCASSPRDGYTFGSGTRLTVV.